A selection of T cell receptor beta chains follows, all from one sample in a study of T-cell reconstitution after alpha-beta-depleted transplantation in children. Using its own MiXCR run on the PCR reads, TCRdb lists one record per CDR3 protein. The sample consists of over 150,000 distinct CDR3 sequences, about 7% of them appearing once. The sample here was PBMCs, taken before TCRalphabeta/CD19-depleted stem cell transplant. All receptors come from a boy aged 2 to 10 with acute lymphoblastic leukemia, due to receive a stem cell transplant. Both conserved end residues are part of each CDR3.

v_call cdr3_aa
TRBV5-1 CASSFPREEDTEAFF
TRBV12-3/TRBV12-4 CASRRSADSPLHF
TRBV12-5 CASGGPSGMSSYNEQFF
TRBV6-5 CASSYLTDYGYTF
TRBV7-8 CASSFASAGGGNTIYF
TRBV9 CASSARYSQGKDYGYTF
TRBV30 CAWSWAENTEAFF
TRBV9 CASSVATSGETQYF
TRBV7-2 CASGLLGEQYF
TRBV6-2/TRBV6-3 CASSWGRGDWNQPQHF
TRBV19 CASSMGRDPTDTQYF
TRBV12-3/TRBV12-4 CASSLGGTGDSPLHF
TRBV7-9 CASSPGLPLAFF
TRBV7-8 CASSSDGDNSNQPQHF
TRBV11-2 CASSLDLDREQETQYF
TRBV11-2 CASSGHWGQETQYF
TRBV7-3 CASSLMGGVYEQYF
TRBV5-1 CASPEGWPQHF
TRBV20-1 CSARSGPNEQFF
TRBV28 CASSLLAGDTDTQYF
TRBV7-2 CASSSGTSGRDREQFF
TRBV29-1 CSVATGDLRYEQYF
TRBV25-1 CASSDSGGRTDTQYF
TRBV23-1 CASSRPGVPTDTQYF
TRBV7-9 CASRHDNYNEQFF
TRBV28 CASKAGQGGREQYF
TRBV20-1 CSAREGWIMNTEAFF
TRBV20-1 CSAGTGTAVSLINQPQHF
TRBV2 CASRGTAYEQYF